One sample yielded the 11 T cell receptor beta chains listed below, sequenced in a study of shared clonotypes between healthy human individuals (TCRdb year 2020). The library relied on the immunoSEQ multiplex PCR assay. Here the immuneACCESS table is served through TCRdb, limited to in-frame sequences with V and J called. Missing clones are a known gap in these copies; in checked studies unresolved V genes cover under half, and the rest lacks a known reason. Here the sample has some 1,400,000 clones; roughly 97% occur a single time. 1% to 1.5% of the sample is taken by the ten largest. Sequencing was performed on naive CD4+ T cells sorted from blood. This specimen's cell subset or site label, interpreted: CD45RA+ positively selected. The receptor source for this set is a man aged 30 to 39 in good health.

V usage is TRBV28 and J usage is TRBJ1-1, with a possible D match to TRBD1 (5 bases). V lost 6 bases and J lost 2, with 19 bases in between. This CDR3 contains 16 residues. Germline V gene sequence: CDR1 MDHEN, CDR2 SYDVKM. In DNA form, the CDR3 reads TGTGCCAGCAGCCACCCAAGGGGCCTCGGAAACACTGAAGCTTTCTTT. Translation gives CASSHPRGLGNTEAFF.

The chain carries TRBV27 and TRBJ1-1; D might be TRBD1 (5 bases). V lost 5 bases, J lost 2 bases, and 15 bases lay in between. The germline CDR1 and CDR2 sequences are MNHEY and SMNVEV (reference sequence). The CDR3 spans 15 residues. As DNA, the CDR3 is TGTGCCAGCAGTCCCCTCGCAGGGATCAACACTGAAGCTTTCTTT. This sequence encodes CASSPLAGINTEAFF.

CDR3 nucleotide sequence: TGTGCCAGCAGGGGTAGGGTATCGAACTATGGCTACACCTTC. Translated, it gives CASRGRVSNYGYTF. The rearrangement uses TRBV6-1 and TRBJ1-2, with D hard to call. The CDR3 covers 14 residues. V was clipped by 6 bases and J by 2 bases, with 13 bases between them. CDR1 MNHNS and CDR2 SASEGT come from the germline V gene.

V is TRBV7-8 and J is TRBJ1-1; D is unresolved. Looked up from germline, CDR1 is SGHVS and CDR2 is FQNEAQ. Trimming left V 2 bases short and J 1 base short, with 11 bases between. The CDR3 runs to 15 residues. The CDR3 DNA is TGTGCCAGCAGCTTAATGGGTCCCCGGAACACTGAAGCTTTCTTT. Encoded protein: CASSLMGPRNTEAFF.

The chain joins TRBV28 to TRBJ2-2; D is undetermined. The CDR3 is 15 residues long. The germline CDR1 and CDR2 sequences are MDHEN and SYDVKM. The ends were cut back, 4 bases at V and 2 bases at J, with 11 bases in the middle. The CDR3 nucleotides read TGTGCCAGCAGTTGGTCGGAATCAAACACCGGGGAGCTGTTTTTT. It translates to CASSWSESNTGELFF.

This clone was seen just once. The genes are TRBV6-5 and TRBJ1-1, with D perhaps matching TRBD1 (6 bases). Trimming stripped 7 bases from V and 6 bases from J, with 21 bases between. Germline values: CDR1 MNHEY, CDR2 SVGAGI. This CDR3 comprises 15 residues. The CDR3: CASTGRRRGSPEAFF. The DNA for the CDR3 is TGTGCCAGCACGGGTCGGAGGAGGGGGTCCCCTGAAGCTTTCTTT.

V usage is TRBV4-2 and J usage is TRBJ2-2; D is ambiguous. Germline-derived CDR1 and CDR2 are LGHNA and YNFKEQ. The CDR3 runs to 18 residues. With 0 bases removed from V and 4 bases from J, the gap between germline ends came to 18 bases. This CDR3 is CASSQEGQVSLGTGELFF. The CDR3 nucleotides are TGTGCCAGCAGCCAAGAAGGCCAGGTCTCTTTGGGCACCGGGGAGCTGTTTTTT.

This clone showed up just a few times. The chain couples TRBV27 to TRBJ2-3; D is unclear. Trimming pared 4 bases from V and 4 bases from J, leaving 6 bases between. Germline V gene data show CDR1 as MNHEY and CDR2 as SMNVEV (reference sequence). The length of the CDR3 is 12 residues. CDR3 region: CASSSPPDTQYF. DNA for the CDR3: TGTGCCAGCAGTTCCCCCCCAGATACGCAGTATTTT.

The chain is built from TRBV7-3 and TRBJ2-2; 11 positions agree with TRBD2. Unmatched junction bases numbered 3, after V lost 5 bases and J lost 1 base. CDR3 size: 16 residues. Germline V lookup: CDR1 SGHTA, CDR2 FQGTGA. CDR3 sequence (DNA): TGTGCCAGCAGCAAGACTAGCGGGGTGAACACCGGGGAGCTGTTTTTT. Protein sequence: CASSKTSGVNTGELFF. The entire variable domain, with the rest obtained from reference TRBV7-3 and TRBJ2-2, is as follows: GAGVSQTPSNKVTEKGKYVELRCDPISGHTALYWYRQSLGQGPEFLIYFQGTGAADDSGLPNDRFFAVRPEGSVSTLKIQRTERGDSAVYLCASSKTSGVNTGELFFGEGSRLTVL.

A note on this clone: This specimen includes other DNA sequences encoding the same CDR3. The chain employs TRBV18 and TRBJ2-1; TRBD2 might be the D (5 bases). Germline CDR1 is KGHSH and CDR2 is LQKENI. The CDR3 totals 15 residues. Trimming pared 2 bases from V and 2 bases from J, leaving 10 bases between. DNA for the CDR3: TGTGCCAGCTCACCAAACTCCGGGGCCTACAATGAGCAGTTCTTC. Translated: CASSPNSGAYNEQFF.

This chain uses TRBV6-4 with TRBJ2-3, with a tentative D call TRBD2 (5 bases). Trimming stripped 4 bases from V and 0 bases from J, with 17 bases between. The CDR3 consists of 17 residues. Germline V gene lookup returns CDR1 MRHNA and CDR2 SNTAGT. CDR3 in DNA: TGTGCCAGCAGTGTAACGGCGGGCTTGCCTAGCACAGATACGCAGTATTTT. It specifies CASSVTAGLPSTDTQYF.